This entry lists 17 T cell receptor beta chains sequenced from one sample in a study of blood T cell repertoires in COVID-19. The assay was immunoSEQ multiplex PCR, and TCRdb's table has in-frame clones only and misses some. Among 300,000 to 350,000 clones listed, 80% to 90% were seen once. The sequenced sample was PBMCs or T cells enriched from blood (not recorded which). All receptors derive from a man aged 25-45 years who had recovered from COVID-19.

The chain uses TRBV18 and TRBJ2-7; D gene ambiguous. CDR1 KGHSH and CDR2 LQKENI come from the germline V gene. There are 16 residues in the CDR3. Deletions cut 3 bases from V and 0 bases from J, with 15 bases between. CDR3 in DNA: TGTGCCAGCTCACCCCAACTTGTCCCGGGCTCCTACGAGCAGTACTTC. Translating gives CASSPQLVPGSYEQYF.

The chain combines TRBV15 with TRBJ1-4, with D tentatively TRBD1 (5 bases). CDR3 length equals 14 residues. CDR1 and CDR2 (germline): LNHNV, YYDKDF (reference sequence). With 5 bases removed from V and 8 bases from J, the gap between germline ends came to 15 bases. CDR3 nucleotides: TGTGCCACCAGCCGAGGGGAGGCGAGGGAAAAACTGTTTTTT. It translates to CATSRGEAREKLFF.

V is TRBV10-3 and J is TRBJ2-2, with D possibly being TRBD1 (6 bases). The CDR3 length is 16 residues. Germline values: CDR1 ENHRY, CDR2 SYGVKD. Deletions cut 11 bases from V and 3 bases from J, with 22 bases between. The CDR3 sequence: CASTEGEGAYTGELFF. The DNA for the CDR3 is TGTGCCTCTACCGAGGGGGAAGGAGCCTACACCGGGGAGCTGTTTTTT.

The chain is built from TRBV4-2 and TRBJ2-7; TRBD2 aligns across 9 bases. The trim removed 0 bases at V and 3 bases at J, leaving 3 bases unmatched. The CDR3 is 15 residues long. Germline V lookup: CDR1 LGHNA, CDR2 YNFKEQ. CDR3 amino acids: CASSQDGAGGYEQYF. The CDR3 DNA is TGTGCCAGCAGCCAAGATGGAGCGGGGGGCTACGAGCAGTACTTC.

The chain couples TRBV6-6 to TRBJ2-2; D is uncertain. Germline CDR1 reads MNHNY; CDR2 reads SVGAGI (reference sequence). This CDR3 has 16 residues. The V and J ends lost 7 bases and 4 bases respectively, with 19 bases between them. This CDR3 reads CASTPVSQASTGELFF. CDR3 in DNA: TGTGCCAGCACCCCGGTATCCCAAGCCTCCACCGGGGAGCTGTTTTTT.

This clone was observed a handful of times. V and J are TRBV7-9 and TRBJ1-1; 9 nucleotides align to TRBD1. The CDR3 runs 16 residues. V shed 5 bases and J 0 bases; nucleotides not matched to a gene: 7. CDR1 and CDR2 from the germline V gene are SEHNR and FQNEAQ (reference sequence). The CDR3 here is CASSVGTGSMNTEAFF. CDR3 coding DNA: TGTGCCAGCAGCGTAGGGACAGGGTCCATGAACACTGAAGCTTTCTTT.

This chain uses TRBV6-5 with TRBJ1-1; 7 nucleotides line up with TRBD1. CDR1 is MNHEY, CDR2 SVGAGI, per germline. V lost 2 bases and J lost 7; bases outside the gene matches: 4. The CDR3 is 13 amino acids. In DNA form, the CDR3 reads TGTGCCAGCAGTTACGGACAGGTCCGTGAAGCTTTCTTT. Translation gives CASSYGQVREAFF.

Worth noting for this clone: Other DNA sequences within the sample encode an identical CDR3. The rearrangement joins TRBV10-3 to TRBJ1-5, with 9 bases fitting TRBD1. The CDR3 has 13 residues. V lost 6 bases and J lost 3; bases outside the gene matches: 0. CDR1 and CDR2 from the germline V gene are ENHRY and SYGVKD. The CDR3, as DNA: TGTGCCATCAGACAGGGGGCCAATCAGCCCCAGCATTTT. This translates into CAIRQGANQPQHF.

This chain joins TRBV5-8 and TRBJ2-7; maybe TRBD1 (5 bases). The V and J ends lost 0 bases and 4 bases respectively, with 17 bases between them. This CDR3 has 16 amino acids. Germline assignment: CDR1 SGHTS and CDR2 YDEGEE. The CDR3 bases are TGTGCCAGCAGCTTGGGGATAGGGGCCCCTCCATACGAGCAGTACTTC. Its protein is CASSLGIGAPPYEQYF.

This chain uses TRBV14 with TRBJ2-3; the D gene is possibly TRBD2 (6 bases). From germline, CDR1 is SGHDN and CDR2 FVKESK. CDR3 length equals 18 residues. Trimming removed 0 bases from V and 2 bases from J, with 18 bases in between. CDR3 in DNA: TGTGCCAGCAGCCAAGAATCGCGGCGGGGAAAGGTCACAGATACGCAGTATTTT. It yields the protein CASSQESRRGKVTDTQYF.

This chain links TRBV30 with TRBJ1-2; TRBD1 aligns across 10 bases. The CDR3 loop spans 17 amino acids. The V segment lost 3 bases and the J segment 1 base; nucleotides outside the gene matches: 11. The germline V gene encodes CDR1 GTSNPN and CDR2 SVGIG (reference sequence). Here the CDR3 reads CAWRRGQGGGYNYGYTF. CDR3 nucleotide sequence: TGTGCCTGGAGGAGAGGACAGGGGGGAGGATATAACTATGGCTACACCTTC.

The V call is TRBV27, the J call TRBJ1-2; TRBD1 matches at 8 bases. V dropped 6 bases and J dropped 1; count of bases not matched to a gene: 1. This CDR3 spans 13 amino acids. From germline, CDR1 is MNHEY and CDR2 SMNVEV (reference sequence). CDR3 protein: CASRGQGNYGYTF. The CDR3 nucleotides are TGTGCCAGCAGAGGACAGGGTAACTATGGCTACACCTTC.

This clone was recorded only once. The chain uses TRBV7-9 and TRBJ2-3; 7 bases align to TRBD2. Germline-derived CDR1 and CDR2 are SEHNR and FQNEAQ (reference sequence). V lost 5 bases to trimming and J lost 2 bases; unmatched junction nucleotides: 7. The CDR3 runs 15 residues. Written as DNA, the CDR3 is TGTGCCAGCAGCCCCCAAGCGGGGTCCACAGATACGCAGTATTTT. As protein: CASSPQAGSTDTQYF.

V usage is TRBV13 and J usage is TRBJ2-1, with a possible D match to TRBD2 (6 bases). The CDR3 has 14 amino acids. Trimming took off 2 bases at V and 4 bases at J, with 9 bases between the two ends. Germline values: CDR1 PRHDT, CDR2 FYEKMQ (reference sequence). As DNA, the CDR3 is TGTGCCAGCAGCTTACGGGGGTTTTACAATGAGCAGTTCTTC. It is translated as CASSLRGFYNEQFF. Full variable domain (missing parts from reference TRBV13 and TRBJ2-1): AAGVIQSPRHLIKEKRETATLKCYPIPRHDTVYWYQQGPGQDPQFLISFYEKMQSDKGSIPDRFSAQQFSDYHSELNMSSLELGDSALYFCASSLRGFYNEQFFGPGTRLTVL.

The chain combines TRBV24-1 with TRBJ1-6; D remains unclear. V lost 9 bases and J lost 14, with 13 bases in between. This CDR3 is 11 amino acids long. The germline CDR1 and CDR2 sequences are KGHDR and SFDVKD. The CDR3 loop is CATGDWPTLHF. Written as DNA, the CDR3 is TGTGCCACCGGCGACTGGCCCACCCTCCACTTT.

The chain is built from TRBV18 and TRBJ2-1, with 7 bases fitting TRBD1. The CDR3 covers 15 residues. The germline V gene has CDR1 KGHSH and CDR2 LQKENI. V gave up 4 bases and J gave up 4 bases; unmatched junction bases: 7. This CDR3 reads CASSRDRELYNEQFF. CDR3 in DNA: TGTGCCAGCTCACGGGACAGAGAACTTTACAATGAGCAGTTCTTC. Full variable domain (remainder filled in from reference TRBV18 and TRBJ2-1): NAGVMQNPRHLVRRRGQEARLRCSPMKGHSHVYWYRQLPEEGLKFMVYLQKENIIDESGMPKERFSAEFPKEGPSILRIQQVVRGDSAAYFCASSRDRELYNEQFFGPGTRLTVL.

This clone appeared once. This chain uses TRBV7-8 with TRBJ1-1, with 9 bases aligning to TRBD1. Germline loops: CDR1 SGHVS, CDR2 FQNEAQ. V lost 5 bases, J lost 3 bases, and 7 bases stayed unmatched. This CDR3 is built from 15 residues. The CDR3 region has the DNA TGTGCCAGCAGCCCTACAGGGGGCCGGTACACTGAAGCTTTCTTT. Amino acids: CASSPTGGRYTEAFF.